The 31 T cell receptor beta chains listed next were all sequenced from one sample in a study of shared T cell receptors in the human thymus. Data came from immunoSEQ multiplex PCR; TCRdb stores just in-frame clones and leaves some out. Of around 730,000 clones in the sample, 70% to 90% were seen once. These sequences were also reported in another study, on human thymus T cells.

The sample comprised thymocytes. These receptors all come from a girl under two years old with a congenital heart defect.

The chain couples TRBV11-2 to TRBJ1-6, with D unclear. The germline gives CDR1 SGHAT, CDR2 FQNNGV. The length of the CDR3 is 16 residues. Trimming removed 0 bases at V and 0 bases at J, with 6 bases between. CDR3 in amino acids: CASSLEESSYNSPLHF. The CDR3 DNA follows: TGTGCCAGCAGCTTAGAGGAGAGCTCCTATAATTCACCCCTCCACTTT.

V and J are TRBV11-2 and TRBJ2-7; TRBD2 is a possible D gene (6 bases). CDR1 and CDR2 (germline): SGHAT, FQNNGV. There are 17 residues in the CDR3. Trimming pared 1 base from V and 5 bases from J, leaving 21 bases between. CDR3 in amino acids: CASSLVLGRPRSDEQYF. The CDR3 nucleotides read TGTGCCAGCAGCTTAGTTTTGGGGAGGCCTCGGAGTGACGAGCAGTACTTC.

CDR3 DNA sequence: TGTGCCAGTAGTATGCCGGAGGGACAGGGAAGGAAACCCCAGCATTTT. This translates into CASSMPEGQGRKPQHF. The rearrangement links TRBV19 to TRBJ1-5; 9 nucleotides line up with TRBD1. The V gene's germline CDR1 is LNHDA and CDR2 SQIVND (reference sequence). The V segment lost 3 bases and the J segment 10 bases; nucleotides outside the gene matches: 13. The CDR3 sequence is 16 residues long.

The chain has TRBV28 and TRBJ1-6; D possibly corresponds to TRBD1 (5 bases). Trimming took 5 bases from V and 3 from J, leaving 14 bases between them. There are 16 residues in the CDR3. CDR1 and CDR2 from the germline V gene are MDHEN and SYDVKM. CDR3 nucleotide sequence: TGTGCCAGCAGTCTCCCGGGGGTCCTCTATAATTCACCCCTCCACTTT. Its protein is CASSLPGVLYNSPLHF.

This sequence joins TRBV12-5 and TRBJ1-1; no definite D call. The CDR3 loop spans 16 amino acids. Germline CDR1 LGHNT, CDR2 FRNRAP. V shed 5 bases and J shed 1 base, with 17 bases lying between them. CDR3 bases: TGTGCTAGTGGTGGTGGGTACTCCCGAGGGAACACTGAAGCTTTCTTT. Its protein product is CASGGGYSRGNTEAFF.

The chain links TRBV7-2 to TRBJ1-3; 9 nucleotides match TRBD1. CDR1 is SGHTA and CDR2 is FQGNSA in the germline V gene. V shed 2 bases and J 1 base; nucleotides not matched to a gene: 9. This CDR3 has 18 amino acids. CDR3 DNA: TGTGCCAGCAGCTTACCATCCGGGACAGGGCTTTCTGGAAACACCATATATTTT. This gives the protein CASSLPSGTGLSGNTIYF.

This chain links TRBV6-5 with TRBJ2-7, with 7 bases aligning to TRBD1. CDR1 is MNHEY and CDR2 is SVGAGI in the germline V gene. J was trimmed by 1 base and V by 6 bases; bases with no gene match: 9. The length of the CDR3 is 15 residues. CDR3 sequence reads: CASRKTGERSYEQYF. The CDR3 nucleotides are TGTGCCAGCAGGAAAACAGGGGAACGATCCTACGAGCAGTACTTC.

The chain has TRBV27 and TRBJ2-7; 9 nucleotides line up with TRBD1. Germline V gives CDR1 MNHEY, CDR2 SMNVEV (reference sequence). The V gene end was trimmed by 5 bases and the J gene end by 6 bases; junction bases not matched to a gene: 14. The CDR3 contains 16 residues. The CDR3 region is CASSGTGSSPEGEQYF. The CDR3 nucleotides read TGTGCCAGCAGTGGGACAGGGAGTTCCCCCGAGGGCGAGCAGTACTTC.

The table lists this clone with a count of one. The CDR3 DNA follows: TGCGCCAGCAGCCCTAGACTAGCCGACAAACCGTTCTTACAAGAGACCCAGTACTTC. Protein: CASSPRLADKPFLQETQYF. The rearrangement uses TRBV5-1 and TRBJ2-5; TRBD2 matches 7 bases. J lost 2 bases, V lost 4 bases, and 20 bases had no gene match. This CDR3 contains 19 residues. From germline, CDR1 is SGHRS and CDR2 YFSETQ.

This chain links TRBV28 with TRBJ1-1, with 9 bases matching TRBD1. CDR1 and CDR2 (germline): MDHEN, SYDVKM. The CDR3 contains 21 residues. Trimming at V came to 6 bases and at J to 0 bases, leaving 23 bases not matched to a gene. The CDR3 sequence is CASRLTGQGPITPLMNTEAFF. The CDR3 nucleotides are TGTGCCAGCAGATTAACTGGACAGGGGCCCATCACGCCCCTCATGAACACTGAAGCTTTCTTT.

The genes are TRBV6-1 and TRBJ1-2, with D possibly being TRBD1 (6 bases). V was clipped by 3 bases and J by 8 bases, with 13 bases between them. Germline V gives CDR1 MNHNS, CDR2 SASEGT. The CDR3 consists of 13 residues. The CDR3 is CASSDPGTRGYTF. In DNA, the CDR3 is TGTGCCAGCAGTGACCCCGGGACACGCGGCTACACCTTC.

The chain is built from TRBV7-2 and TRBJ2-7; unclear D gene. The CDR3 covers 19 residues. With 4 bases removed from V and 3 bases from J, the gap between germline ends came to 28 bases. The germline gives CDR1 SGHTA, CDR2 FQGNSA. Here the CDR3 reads CASSSRISSITETFYEQYF. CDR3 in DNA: TGTGCCAGCAGCTCCAGAATTAGTTCGATTACAGAAACATTCTACGAGCAGTACTTC.

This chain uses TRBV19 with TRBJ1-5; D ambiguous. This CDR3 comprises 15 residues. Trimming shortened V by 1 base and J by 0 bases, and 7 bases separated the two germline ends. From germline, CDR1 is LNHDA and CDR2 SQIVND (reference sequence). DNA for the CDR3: TGTGCCAGTAGTATAGCCGGGGTTAGCAATCAGCCCCAGCATTTT. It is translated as CASSIAGVSNQPQHF.

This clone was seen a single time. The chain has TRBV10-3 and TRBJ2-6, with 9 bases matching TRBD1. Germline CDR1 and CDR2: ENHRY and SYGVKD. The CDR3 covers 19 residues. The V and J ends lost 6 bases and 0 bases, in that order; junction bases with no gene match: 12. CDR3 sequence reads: CAIRNRGRFFSSGANVLTF. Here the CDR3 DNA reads TGTGCCATCAGAAACAGGGGGCGCTTTTTCAGCTCTGGGGCCAACGTCCTGACTTTC.

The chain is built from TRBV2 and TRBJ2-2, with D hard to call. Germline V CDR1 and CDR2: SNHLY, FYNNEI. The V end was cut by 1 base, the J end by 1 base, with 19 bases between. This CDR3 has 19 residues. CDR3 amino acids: CASSEESFSPSWNTGELFF. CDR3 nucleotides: TGTGCCAGCAGTGAAGAGTCCTTTAGCCCCTCCTGGAACACCGGGGAGCTGTTTTTT.

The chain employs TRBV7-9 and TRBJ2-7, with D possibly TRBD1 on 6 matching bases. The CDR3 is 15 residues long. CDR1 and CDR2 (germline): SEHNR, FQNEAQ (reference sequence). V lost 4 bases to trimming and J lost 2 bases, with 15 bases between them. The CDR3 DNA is TGTGCCAGCAGCTCGCACGAGGACAGCACCTACGAGCAGTACTTC. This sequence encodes CASSSHEDSTYEQYF.

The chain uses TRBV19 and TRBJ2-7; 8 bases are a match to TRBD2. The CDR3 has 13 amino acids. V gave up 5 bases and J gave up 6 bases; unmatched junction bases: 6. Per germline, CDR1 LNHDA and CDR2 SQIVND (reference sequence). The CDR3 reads CASSSREGTEQYF. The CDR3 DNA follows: TGTGCCAGTAGTTCCCGGGAGGGAACCGAGCAGTACTTC.

The CDR3 nucleotides are TGCAGCGTTCCCAAGATCGGGGGGCGAGTGGCGAACACTGAAGCTTTCTTT. Its translation: CSVPKIGGRVANTEAFF. The V and J genes are TRBV29-1 and TRBJ1-1, with D possibly TRBD1 on 6 matching bases. The V gene's germline CDR1 is SQVTM and CDR2 ANQGSEA. V lost 5 bases and J lost 1, with 23 bases in between. The CDR3 is 17 amino acids.

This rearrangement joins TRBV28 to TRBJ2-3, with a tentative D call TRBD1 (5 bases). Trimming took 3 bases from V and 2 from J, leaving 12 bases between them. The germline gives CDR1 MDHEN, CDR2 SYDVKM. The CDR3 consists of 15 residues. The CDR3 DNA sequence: TGTGCCAGCAGTTTGGGGCCGCGCCTCACAGATACGCAGTATTTT. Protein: CASSLGPRLTDTQYF.

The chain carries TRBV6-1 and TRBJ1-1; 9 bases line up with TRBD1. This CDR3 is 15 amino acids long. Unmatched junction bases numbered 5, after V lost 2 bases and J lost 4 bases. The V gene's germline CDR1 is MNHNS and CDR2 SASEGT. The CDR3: CASSERDRECTEAFF. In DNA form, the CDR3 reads TGTGCCAGCAGTGAAAGGGACAGGGAGTGCACTGAAGCTTTCTTT.

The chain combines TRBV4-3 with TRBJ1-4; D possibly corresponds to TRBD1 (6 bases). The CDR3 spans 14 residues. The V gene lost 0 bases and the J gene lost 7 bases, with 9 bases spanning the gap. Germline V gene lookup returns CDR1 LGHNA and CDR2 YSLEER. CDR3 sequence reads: CASSQEQQGEKLFF. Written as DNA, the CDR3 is TGCGCCAGCAGCCAAGAGCAACAGGGTGAAAAACTGTTTTTT.

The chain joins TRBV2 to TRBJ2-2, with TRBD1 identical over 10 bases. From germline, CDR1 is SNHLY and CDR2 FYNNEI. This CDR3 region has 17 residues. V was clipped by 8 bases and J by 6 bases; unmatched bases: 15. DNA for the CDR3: TGTGCCAGCTCCTCGGTCCCCGGGACAGGGGTCCCCGGGGAGCTGTTTTTT. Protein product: CASSSVPGTGVPGELFF. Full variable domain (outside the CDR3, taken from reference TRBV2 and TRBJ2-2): EPEVTQTPSHQVTQMGQEVILRCVPISNHLYFYWYRQILGQKVEFLVSFYNNEISEKSEIFDDQFSVERPDGSNFTLKIRSTKLEDSAMYFCASSSVPGTGVPGELFFGEGSRLTVL.

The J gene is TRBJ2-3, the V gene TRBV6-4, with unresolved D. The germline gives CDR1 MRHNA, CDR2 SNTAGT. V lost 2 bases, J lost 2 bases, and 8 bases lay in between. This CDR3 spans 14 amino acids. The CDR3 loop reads CASSDGGLTDTQYF. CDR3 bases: TGTGCCAGCAGTGACGGCGGCCTCACAGATACGCAGTATTTT.

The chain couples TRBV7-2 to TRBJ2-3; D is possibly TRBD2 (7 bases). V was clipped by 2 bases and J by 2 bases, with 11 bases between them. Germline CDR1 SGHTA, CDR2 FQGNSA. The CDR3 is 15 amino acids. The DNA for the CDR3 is TGTGCCAGCAGCTTACGGGGGGCCAACACAGATACGCAGTATTTT. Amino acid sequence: CASSLRGANTDTQYF.

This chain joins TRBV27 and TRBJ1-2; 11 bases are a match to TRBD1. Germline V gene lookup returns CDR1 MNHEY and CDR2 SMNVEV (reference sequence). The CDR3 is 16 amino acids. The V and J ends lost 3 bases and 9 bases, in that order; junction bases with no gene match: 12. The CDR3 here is CASSFLGTGGMKSYTF. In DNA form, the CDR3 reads TGTGCCAGCAGTTTTCTAGGGACAGGGGGAATGAAAAGCTACACCTTC.

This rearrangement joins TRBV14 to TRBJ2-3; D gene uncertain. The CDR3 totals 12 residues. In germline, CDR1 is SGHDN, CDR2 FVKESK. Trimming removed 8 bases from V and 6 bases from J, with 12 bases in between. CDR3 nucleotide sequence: TGTGCCAGCCGTTCAGTATCTGATACGCAGTATTTT. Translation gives CASRSVSDTQYF.

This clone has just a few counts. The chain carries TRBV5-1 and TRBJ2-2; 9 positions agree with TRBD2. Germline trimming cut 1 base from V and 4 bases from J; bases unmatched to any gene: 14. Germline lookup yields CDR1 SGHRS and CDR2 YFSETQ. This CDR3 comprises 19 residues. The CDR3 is CASSLNVLAGGPSTGELFF. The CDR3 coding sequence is TGCGCCAGCAGCTTGAATGTTTTGGCGGGGGGGCCTAGCACCGGGGAGCTGTTTTTT.

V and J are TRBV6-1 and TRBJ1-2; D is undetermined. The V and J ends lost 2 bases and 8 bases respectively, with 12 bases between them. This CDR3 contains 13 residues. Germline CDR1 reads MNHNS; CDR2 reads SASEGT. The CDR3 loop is CASSEWVRGGYTF. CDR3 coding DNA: TGTGCCAGCAGTGAATGGGTCCGAGGAGGCTACACCTTC.

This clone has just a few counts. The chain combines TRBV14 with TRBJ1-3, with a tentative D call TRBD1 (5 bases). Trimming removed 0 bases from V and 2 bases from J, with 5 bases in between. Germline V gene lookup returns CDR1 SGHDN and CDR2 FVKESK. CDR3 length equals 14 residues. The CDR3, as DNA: TGTGCCAGCAGCCAAGACAGGGCTGGAAACACCATATATTTT. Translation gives CASSQDRAGNTIYF. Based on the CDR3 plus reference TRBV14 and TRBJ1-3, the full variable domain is EAGVTQFPSHSVIEKGQTVTLRCDPISGHDNLYWYRRVMGKEIKFLLHFVKESKQDESGMPNNRFLAERTGGTYSTLKVQPAELEDSGVYFCASSQDRAGNTIYFGEGSWLTVV.

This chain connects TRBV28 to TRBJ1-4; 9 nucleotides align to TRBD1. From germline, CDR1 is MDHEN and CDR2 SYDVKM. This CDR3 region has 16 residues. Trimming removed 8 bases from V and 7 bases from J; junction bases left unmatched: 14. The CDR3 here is CASGRHTGQGGEKLFF. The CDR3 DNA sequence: TGTGCCAGCGGACGACATACGGGACAGGGAGGTGAAAAACTGTTTTTT.

The chain's CDR3 is CASSLASAAPYNEQFF. CDR3 coding DNA: TGTGCCAGCAGCTTGGCCTCGGCGGCCCCCTACAATGAGCAGTTCTTC. The chain recombines TRBV5-6 with TRBJ2-1; D is ambiguous. Trimming took off 0 bases at V and 2 bases at J, with 12 bases between the two ends. The CDR3 spans 16 residues. Germline CDR1 and CDR2: SGHDT and YYEEEE.